The entry below describes one TCR beta chain. Its antigen has not been determined. Nothing much larger sits one base from this clone, and base qualities are not available. Trimming removed 5 bases from V and 0 bases from J; the gene matches leave 13 bases unexplained. The germline V gene yields SGHTA for CDR1 and FQGNSA for CDR2. The CDR3 runs 18 amino acids, cysteine and phenylalanine included. The sequence is cut down to CDR3 DNA, 54 bases in frame from base 1. The sample is drawn from a study of cytomegalovirus exposure and HLA in healthy donors (dated by TCRdb to 2016 to 2017). As for the study more broadly: An earlier analysis of several hundred of the donors reported roughly 300 Gb of sequence data and 95 million to 140 million unique TCR beta sequences obtained from some 200 million T cells. The study used immunosequencing to profile the T cell repertoires of hundreds of subjects and linked those repertoires to cytomegalovirus serostatus. All discovery cohort repertoires had been generated on a single sequencing platform. In addition to the first cohort of 666 subjects, a separate validation cohort of some 120 different subjects was used. Roughly five DR-DQ haplotypes were treated as single units for association and clustering because of strong linkage in the cohort. HLA typing covered class I and class II loci at four-digit resolution. An earlier analysis of more than 450 of the donors used high-throughput TCR beta sequencing to judge whether each TCR beta V gene segment behaved as functional or pseudogenic. The number of donors typed differed by locus, with roughly 620-630 for A, B, C, DRB1 and DQB1, around 500 for DQA1, 600 to 610 for DPA1, and around 460 for DPB1. On average, roughly 200,000 unique TCR beta nucleotide sequences were sequenced per donor among about 400 genotyped donors of the cohort, with roughly 18% of those sequences being non-productive. Of the 398 genotyped donors, around 81% fell in the genetic ancestry cluster associated with self-reported Caucasian donors. Rather than drawing on any new phenotypic data, the later analysis identified candidate immune exposures from TCR beta sequences and the way those sequences occurred across donors. To predict cytomegalovirus infection status, the study brought together high-throughput TCR immunosequencing, statistical association of individual TCRs with disease status, and machine learning. A later genetic analysis took genome-wide SNP genotypes for about 65% of the 666 donors and used that subset as a discovery cohort. The aim of the study was to test whether cataloging public T cell receptors could identify signatures of past pathogen exposure. Approximately 300 gigabases of sequencing data and about 92 million unique TCR sequences made up an early release that covered several hundred HLA-typed donors. In a later analysis, previously published TCR beta repertoires from 670 or so donors were re-analyzed and high-resolution HLA genotyping was added so that TCR occurrence patterns could be studied. Alongside the repertoire data, information on donor age, sex, ethnicity and CMV serostatus was compiled.

Libraries were made using the immunoSEQ multiplex PCR assay. The multiplex PCR relied on a mix of 60 forward primers for TCR Vbeta segments and 13 reverse primers for TCR Jbeta segments. Amplification of the CDR3 region of rearranged TCR beta genes was performed with a multiplex PCR assay on genomic DNA. The Illumina HiSeq System was used to sequence the amplified TCR beta libraries as 87-base-pair reads. Per the original workflow: Across the 500 to 700 repertoires, a later analysis counted 75 million to 90 million unique TCR beta chains, about 10 million of which were shared by at least two donors. A nearest-neighbor algorithm error-corrected the raw reads and collapsed the reads into unique sequences, merging closely related sequences to remove PCR and sequencing errors. To assign V, D and J gene segments, CDR3 sequences were aligned to IMGT reference sequences. For a sequence to be retained, a match of at least six nucleotides to both a V gene segment and a J gene segment was required. Rearrangements were classified as productive when the CDR3 lacked stop codons and remained in frame with V and J, and all other rearrangements were classified as non-productive. CDR3 was defined according to IMGT convention as the region running from the second conserved V-encoded cysteine to the conserved J-encoded phenylalanine. In an earlier analysis of 550 to 650 of the donors, sequences lacking an unambiguous match to a single V gene segment were excluded. In an earlier analysis of roughly 600 of the donors, a V segment was called functional when productive rearrangements were above 56.7%, and segregating when the standard deviation between donors exceeded 5%. To diagnose cytomegalovirus status from the catalog of TCR beta chain sequences, a statistical classification framework was built. In a later analysis, TCR nucleotide sequences were compared against IMGT/GENE-DB human TR gene sequences so that V and J genes could be assigned. In a later analysis, CDR3 sequences and most-parsimonious VDJ recombination scenarios were assigned using the TCRdist pipeline. In a later analysis, each TCR beta chain was defined by its CDR3 amino acid sequence together with its V-gene family, and reads without a unique V-gene family were excluded. In a later analysis, several hundred highly shared, low-generation-probability nucleotide sequences were removed to address suspected cross-contamination and a sequencing artifact. For each public chain, a later analysis derived a clonal expansion index from normalized ranks of inferred template counts within each repertoire. Generation probabilities in a later analysis came from a VDJ recombination model fitted to out-of-frame rearrangements, and those results were checked against IGoR. In a later analysis, TCR-TCR, TCR-HLA and TCR-CMV co-occurrence was scored with hypergeometric tests, and a repertoire-size bias correction was applied to TCR pairs. False discovery rates were estimated in a later analysis by permuting HLA or CMV assignments 20 times. In a later analysis, co-occurring TCRs were grouped using DBSCAN, and TCRdist sequence similarity was added for clustering within HLA-allele-positive subsets. Repertoires with fewer than 30,000 or more than 120,000 public chains were left out of co-occurrence clustering, as were about 5 repertoires with anomalous nucleotide sharing. TCRdb retrieved this table from immuneACCESS and kept in-frame rearrangements only. Not all clones are present; in checked studies, unresolved V genes account for under half, and no reason is known for the remainder. Clone size and the V and J calls come from that table; the DNA yielded D and trimming. This sample comprises 150,000 to 200,000 clones, 12% of them detected only once. Of the sample, under 10% falls within the top ten clones.

The cohort was made up of 666 healthy bone marrow donors. At the time of sampling, every cohort member was nominally healthy, though immune exposures that went unrecorded were likely present. The donor was CMV seropositive and belonged to the group of more than 250 seropositive cohort members. A peripheral blood sample was collected from each donor, and TCR beta sequencing was performed on peripheral blood mononuclear cells. The Qiagen DNeasy Blood Extraction Kit was used to extract genomic DNA from the blood cell samples. Summary of the overall study and its limitations: When HLA alleles, especially DR and DQ, strongly co-occurred, TCR associations were difficult to assign to individual alleles. In a later genetic analysis, a missense DCLRE1C variant was associated with V-gene and J-gene trimming of TCR beta chains, and the association was replicated in an independent cohort. HLA typing was unavailable for some donors at each locus, so association tests used only the typed subset. Linkage disequilibrium might explain the correlated functional status among segregating V segments, but an unknown experimental factor could not be excluded. Only TCR beta chains were sequenced in this cohort, and the absence of alpha or paired-chain data limited detectable features. A further reported finding was that TCR beta sequences accurately predicted the HLA-A and HLA-B alleles for most subjects in the first cohort. According to the authors, the approach could potentially be generalized to other disease states and immunological phenotypes. Some IMGT-functional V segments, including TRBV6-2 and TRBV6-3, could not be told apart with the 87-base-pair reads, so those segments were excluded. The study listed around 160 TCR beta chains as associated with cytomegalovirus. A later analysis found that most CMV-associated TCR beta chains appeared HLA-restricted, with HLA associations seemingly driven largely by CMV exposure. A later analysis associated 16,951 TCR beta sequences with specific HLA alleles at a false discovery rate of 0.05. Several of the top co-occurrence clusters appeared to be linked to parvovirus B19, influenza, CMV and Epstein-Barr virus, according to a later analysis. In an earlier analysis of around 600 of the donors, most TCR beta V segments were observed in productive rearrangements about 90% or about 30% of the time, broadly matching IMGT annotations. A few of the identified cytomegalovirus-associated TCR beta chains were confirmed in vitro to be specific for cytomegalovirus antigens. Most TCR sequences were seen in very few donors, while some public TCRs were found in many individuals. According to a later analysis, TCR association rates differed among HLA loci, with DRB1 alleles showing the most associated TCRs and HLA-C alleles showing the fewest. The presence/absence analyses assumed that sequencing depth was roughly uniform across donors, and that assumption may not be true. Because counts were too low, approximately 15 rarely observed V segments, including chromosome 9 orphons, were excluded from the earlier analysis of several hundred of the donors. Cytomegalovirus status was reported to be diagnosed by the classifier with high specificity and sensitivity in both the original and validation cohorts. In a later genetic analysis, fewer N-insertions in productive TCRs were reported among donors in an Asian-associated ancestry cluster than the 666-donor mean. In a later analysis, HLA-associated TCR beta chains showed more clonal expansion and lower generation probabilities than non-associated chains that were equally common. The sequencing pipeline was judged likely to have produced a cluster of highly shared sequence variants as a technical artifact. The only immune exposure information available for the cohort was CMV serostatus.

The sequence joins TRBV7-2 to TRBJ1-5, with 7 central nucleotides matching TRBD1. This receptor was taken from a man aged 45-65 years in good health and CMV-seropositive. Input material: PBMCs. The nucleotide sequence is given as TGTGCCAGCAGCCGCGTTCGGACAGGCGGTTATAGCAATCAGCCCCAGCATTTT. The encoded protein is CASSRVRTGGYSNQPQHF. The variable domain in full, with residues beyond the CDR3 obtained from the reference TRBV7-2 and TRBJ1-5 genes, is GAGVSQSPSNKVTEKGKDVELRCDPISGHTALYWYRQSLGQGLEFLIYFQGNSAPDKSGLPSDRFSAERTGGSVSTLTIQRTQQEDSAVYLCASSRVRTGGYSNQPQHFGDGTRLSIL.